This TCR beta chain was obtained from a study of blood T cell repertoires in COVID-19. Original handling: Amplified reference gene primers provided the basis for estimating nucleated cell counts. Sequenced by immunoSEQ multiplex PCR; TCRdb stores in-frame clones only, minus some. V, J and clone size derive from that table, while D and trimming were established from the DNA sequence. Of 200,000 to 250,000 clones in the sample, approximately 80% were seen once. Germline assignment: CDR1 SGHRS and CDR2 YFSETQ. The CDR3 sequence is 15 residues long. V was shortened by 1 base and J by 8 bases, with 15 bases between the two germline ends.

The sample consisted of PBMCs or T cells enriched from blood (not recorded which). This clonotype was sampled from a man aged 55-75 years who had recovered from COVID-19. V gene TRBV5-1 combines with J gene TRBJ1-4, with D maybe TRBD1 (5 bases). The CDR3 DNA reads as TGCGCCAGCAGCTTGCGGGACTCAAGGAACGAAAAACTGTTTTTT. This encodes CASSLRDSRNEKLFF.